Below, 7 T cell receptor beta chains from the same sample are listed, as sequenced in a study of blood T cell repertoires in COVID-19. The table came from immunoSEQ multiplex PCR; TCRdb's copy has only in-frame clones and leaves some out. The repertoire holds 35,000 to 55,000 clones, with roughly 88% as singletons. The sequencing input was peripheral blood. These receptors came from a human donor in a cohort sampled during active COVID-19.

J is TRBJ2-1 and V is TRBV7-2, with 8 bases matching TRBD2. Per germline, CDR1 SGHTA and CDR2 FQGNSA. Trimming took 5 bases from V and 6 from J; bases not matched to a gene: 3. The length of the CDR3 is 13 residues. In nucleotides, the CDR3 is TGTGCCAGCAGCCCCCGGGGGGGCAATGAGCAGTTCTTC. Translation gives CASSPRGGNEQFF.

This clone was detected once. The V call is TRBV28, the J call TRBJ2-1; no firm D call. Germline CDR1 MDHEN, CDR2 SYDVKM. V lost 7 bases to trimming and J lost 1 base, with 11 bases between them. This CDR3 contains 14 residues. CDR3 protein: CASTALGSYNEQFF. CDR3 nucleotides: TGTGCCAGCACCGCCCTCGGGTCCTACAATGAGCAGTTCTTC.

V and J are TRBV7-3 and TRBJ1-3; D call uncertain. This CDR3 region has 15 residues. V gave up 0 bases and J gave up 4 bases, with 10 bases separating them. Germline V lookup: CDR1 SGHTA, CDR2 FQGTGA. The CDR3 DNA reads TGTGCCAGCAGCTTAACCGGTGGCGGCGGAAACACCATATATTTT. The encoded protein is CASSLTGGGGNTIYF.

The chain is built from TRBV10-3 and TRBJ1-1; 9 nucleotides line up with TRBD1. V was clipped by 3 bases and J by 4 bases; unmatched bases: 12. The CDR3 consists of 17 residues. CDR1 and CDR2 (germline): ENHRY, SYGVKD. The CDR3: CAISDHLNGQGSTEAFF. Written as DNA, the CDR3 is TGTGCCATCAGTGACCATCTAAACGGACAGGGGAGCACTGAAGCTTTCTTT.

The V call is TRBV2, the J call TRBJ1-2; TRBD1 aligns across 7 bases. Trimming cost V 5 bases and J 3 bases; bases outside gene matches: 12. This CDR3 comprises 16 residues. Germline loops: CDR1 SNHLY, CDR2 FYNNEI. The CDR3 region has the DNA TGTGCCAGCAGTCCTCGGGGAAGGGGGCGCGACTATGGCTACACCTTC. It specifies CASSPRGRGRDYGYTF.

The CDR3 sequence is CASSVDRFSGNTIYF. DNA for the CDR3: TGTGCCAGCAGTGTCGACAGGTTCTCTGGAAACACCATATATTTT. The chain combines TRBV27 with TRBJ1-3; D perhaps matches TRBD1 (6 bases). The CDR3 has 15 amino acids. Trimming took off 5 bases at V and 0 bases at J, with 11 bases between the two ends. The germline V gene encodes CDR1 MNHEY and CDR2 SMNVEV (reference sequence).

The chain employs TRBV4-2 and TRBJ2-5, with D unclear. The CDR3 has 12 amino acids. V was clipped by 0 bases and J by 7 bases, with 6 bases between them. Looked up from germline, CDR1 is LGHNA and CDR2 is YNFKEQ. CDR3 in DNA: TGTGCCAGCAGCCAAGACGGGTGGACCCAGTACTTC. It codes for CASSQDGWTQYF.